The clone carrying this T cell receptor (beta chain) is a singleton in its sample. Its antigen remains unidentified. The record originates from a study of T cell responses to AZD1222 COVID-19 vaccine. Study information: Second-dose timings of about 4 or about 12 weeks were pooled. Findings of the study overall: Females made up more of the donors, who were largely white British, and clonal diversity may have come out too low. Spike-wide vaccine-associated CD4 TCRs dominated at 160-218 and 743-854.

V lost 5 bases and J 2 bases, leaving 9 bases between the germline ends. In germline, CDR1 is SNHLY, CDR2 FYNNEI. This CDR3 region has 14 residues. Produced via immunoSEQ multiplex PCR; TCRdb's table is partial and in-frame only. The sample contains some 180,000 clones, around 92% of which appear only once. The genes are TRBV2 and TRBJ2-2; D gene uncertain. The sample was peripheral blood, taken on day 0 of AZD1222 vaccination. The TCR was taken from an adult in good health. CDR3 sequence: CASSLEGNTGELFF. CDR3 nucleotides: TGTGCCAGCAGTCTCGAAGGTAACACCGGGGAGCTGTTTTTT.